Following are 32 T cell receptor beta chains from one sample sequenced in a study of blood T cell repertoires in COVID-19. The repertoire was sequenced with immunoSEQ multiplex PCR; TCRdb's copy has only in-frame clones and lacks some. Here the sample spans some 190,000 clones, 85% to 90% being singletons. The sequencing input was peripheral blood. The source of these receptors is a woman in her sixties with acute or convalescent COVID-19.

The CDR3 is CASSIAGTGGTEAFF. The CDR3, as DNA: TGTGCCAGTAGTATAGCCGGGACAGGGGGCACTGAAGCTTTCTTT. The chain carries TRBV19 and TRBJ1-1; 11 bases fit TRBD1. J lost 4 bases, V lost 1 base, and 2 bases had no gene match. Per the germline V gene, CDR1 is LNHDA and CDR2 is SQIVND (reference sequence). The CDR3 consists of 15 residues.

The chain couples TRBV20-1 to TRBJ2-1, with TRBD2 matching 11 bases. CDR3 length: 15 amino acids. Germline values: CDR1 DFQATT, CDR2 SNEGSKA (reference sequence). J lost 15 bases, V lost 3 bases, and 16 bases had no gene match. CDR3: CSASSPTSGRLALFF. CDR3 DNA: TGCAGTGCTAGTAGCCCTACTAGCGGGAGATTAGCTCTGTTCTTC.

The chain carries TRBV18 and TRBJ2-5, with TRBD2 matching over 7 bases. Trimming cost V 2 bases and J 5 bases; bases outside gene matches: 11. Germline values: CDR1 KGHSH, CDR2 LQKENI. The CDR3 covers 16 residues. Here the CDR3 DNA reads TGTGCCAGCTCACCAATCAGAGGGAGGGCCGGGGAGACCCAGTACTTC. Its protein is CASSPIRGRAGETQYF. The variable domain in full, with the rest retrieved from reference TRBV18 and TRBJ2-5, is NAGVMQNPRHLVRRRGQEARLRCSPMKGHSHVYWYRQLPEEGLKFMVYLQKENIIDESGMPKERFSAEFPKEGPSILRIQQVVRGDSAAYFCASSPIRGRAGETQYFGPGTRLLVL.

The V call is TRBV9, the J call TRBJ2-3, with TRBD2 matching over 13 bases. J lost 2 bases, V lost 0 bases, and 9 bases had no gene match. Germline loops: CDR1 SGDLS, CDR2 YYNGEE. The CDR3 contains 19 residues. The CDR3 DNA is TGTGCCAGCAGCGTAGGAGGGGGGACTAGCGGGAATCCCACAGATACGCAGTATTTT. Translation gives CASSVGGGTSGNPTDTQYF.

V is TRBV6-5 and J is TRBJ2-7, with 13 bases fitting TRBD2. With 2 bases clipped from V and 3 bases from J, the junction kept 1 base outside the gene matches. The CDR3 runs 15 residues. Germline CDR1 reads MNHEY; CDR2 reads SVGAGI. The CDR3 nucleotides read TGTGCCAGCAGTTACGGACTAGCGGGAGTCTACGAGCAGTACTTC. The encoded protein is CASSYGLAGVYEQYF.

The genes are TRBV11-2 and TRBJ2-1; tentatively, D is TRBD2 (5 bases). The CDR3 has 14 residues. Trimming left V 5 bases short and J 8 bases short, with 16 bases between. Germline V gives CDR1 SGHAT, CDR2 FQNNGV. In DNA form, the CDR3 reads TGTGCCAGCAGCCCGAGGGCGCCCGGGGATGAGCAGTTCTTC. Amino acid sequence: CASSPRAPGDEQFF.

V is TRBV10-3 and J is TRBJ2-3; TRBD2 matches at 7 bases. The CDR3 consists of 17 residues. Germline V lookup: CDR1 ENHRY, CDR2 SYGVKD. The junction had 14 bases not matched to a gene; V was cut back by 6 bases and J by 2 bases. The CDR3 spells CAISNWGGKRSTDTQYF. The CDR3 DNA reads TGTGCCATCAGCAATTGGGGGGGGAAACGATCCACAGATACGCAGTATTTT.

V gene TRBV6-2 or TRBV6-3 combines with J gene TRBJ2-3, with TRBD2 identical over 11 bases. J gave up 3 bases and V 0 bases, and 5 bases lay outside the gene matches. Germline CDR1 reads MNHEY; CDR2 reads SVGEGT. The CDR3 covers 17 residues. The chain's CDR3 is CASSYSLAGGLTDTQYF. CDR3 bases: TGTGCCAGCAGTTACTCGCTAGCGGGAGGTTTGACAGATACGCAGTATTTT.

This clone was recorded only once. This chain joins TRBV19 and TRBJ2-3, with 10 bases aligning to TRBD2. J gave up 1 base and V 11 bases, and 3 bases lay outside the gene matches. Germline V lookup: CDR1 LNHDA, CDR2 SQIVND (reference sequence). The CDR3 sequence is 13 residues long. Here the CDR3 DNA reads TGTGCCGCCGGGACTAGCGGCACAGATACGCAGTATTTT. It codes for CAAGTSGTDTQYF.

The chain joins TRBV18 to TRBJ2-3; maybe TRBD2 (6 bases). The CDR3 spans 13 residues. Per germline, CDR1 KGHSH and CDR2 LQKENI. Trimming pared 3 bases from V and 3 bases from J, leaving 7 bases between. CDR3 in amino acids: CASSPRGTDTQYF. As DNA, the CDR3 is TGTGCCAGCTCACCCCGGGGGACAGATACGCAGTATTTT.

This clone was counted a few times. The chain joins TRBV7-2 to TRBJ2-1, with 9 bases lining up with TRBD2. The CDR3 extends over 14 amino acids. V was pared by 4 bases and J by 6 bases, with 4 bases of the junction left unmatched. Germline values: CDR1 SGHTA, CDR2 FQGNSA. The CDR3 protein is CASSSGGRGNEQFF. The DNA for the CDR3 is TGTGCCAGCAGCTCGGGCGGGAGGGGCAATGAGCAGTTCTTC.

This chain joins TRBV2 and TRBJ1-2; D not certain. The CDR3 covers 16 residues. Germline V gene lookup returns CDR1 SNHLY and CDR2 FYNNEI. Trimming removed 7 bases at V and 0 bases at J, with 18 bases between. CDR3: CASMAIATATNYGYTF. The CDR3 DNA reads TGTGCCAGCATGGCAATAGCAACCGCCACTAACTATGGCTACACCTTC.

The chain joins TRBV19 to TRBJ1-5, with a weak D call TRBD1 (5 bases). V lost 8 bases and J 2 bases, leaving 19 bases between the germline ends. Germline V gene data show CDR1 as LNHDA and CDR2 as SQIVND (reference sequence). CDR3 length: 16 residues. The chain's CDR3 is CASRPGGAYGNQPQHF. The CDR3 nucleotides are TGTGCCAGTCGGCCAGGAGGGGCATATGGCAATCAGCCCCAGCATTTT. Using reference TRBV19 and TRBJ1-5 for the parts outside the CDR3, the full variable domain is DGGITQSPKYLFRKEGQNVTLSCEQNLNHDAMYWYRQDPGQGLRLIYYSQIVNDFQKGDIAEGYSVSREKKESFPLTVTSAQKNPTAFYLCASRPGGAYGNQPQHFGDGTRLSIL.

V gene TRBV5-1 combines with J gene TRBJ2-1, with a weak D call TRBD1 (5 bases). Germline loops: CDR1 SGHRS, CDR2 YFSETQ. The V and J ends lost 3 bases and 9 bases respectively, with 10 bases between them. There are 12 residues in the CDR3. CDR3 nucleotide sequence: TGCGCCAGCAGCTCCGGACACGTTGAGCAGTTCTTC. Encoded protein: CASSSGHVEQFF.

The V call is TRBV7-9, the J call TRBJ2-7; tentative D call: TRBD2 (6 bases). The CDR3 runs 13 residues. V was shortened by 5 bases and J by 2 bases, with 10 bases between the two germline ends. Germline V gives CDR1 SEHNR, CDR2 FQNEAQ (reference sequence). The CDR3: CASSPGRTYEQYV. For the CDR3, the DNA is TGTGCCAGCAGCCCAGGGAGGACCTACGAGCAGTACGTC.

V usage is TRBV7-2 and J usage is TRBJ1-2; maybe TRBD1 (5 bases). This CDR3 has 15 residues. Germline CDR1 SGHTA, CDR2 FQGNSA. Trimming took off 1 base at V and 7 bases at J, with 16 bases between the two ends. Here the CDR3 reads CASSLETGGLGGYTF. The CDR3 region has the DNA TGTGCCAGCAGCTTAGAAACAGGTGGGCTAGGTGGCTACACCTTC.

Points on this clone: Other DNA sequences in the same sample also yield this CDR3. The chain carries TRBV3-1 (or the pseudogene TRBV3-2) and TRBJ1-6; TRBD1 might be the D (5 bases). Germline lookup yields CDR1 LGHDT and CDR2 YNNKEL (reference sequence). Trimming removed 1 base at V and 7 bases at J, with 8 bases between. This CDR3 has 14 residues. This CDR3 is CASSQGQGNSPLHF. CDR3 nucleotide sequence: TGTGCCAGCAGCCAAGGGCAGGGAAATTCACCCCTCCACTTT.

The V call is TRBV7-9, the J call TRBJ2-2, with D tentatively TRBD1 (6 bases). This CDR3 contains 15 residues. The V and J ends lost 0 bases and 4 bases respectively, with 9 bases between them. Germline lookup yields CDR1 SEHNR and CDR2 FQNEAQ (reference sequence). The CDR3 coding sequence is TGTGCCAGCAGCTTAGCCGGGACACTCACCGGGGAGCTGTTTTTT. Its protein is CASSLAGTLTGELFF. Complete variable domain (other parts from reference TRBV7-9 and TRBJ2-2): DTGVSQNPRHKITKRGQNVTFRCDPISEHNRLYWYRQTLGQGPEFLTYFQNEAQLEKSRLLSDRFSAERPKGSFSTLEIQRTEQGDSAMYLCASSLAGTLTGELFFGEGSRLTVL.

V is TRBV3-1 (or the pseudogene TRBV3-2) and J is TRBJ2-4; TRBD2 might be the D (6 bases). V was shortened by 0 bases and J by 2 bases, with 8 bases between the two germline ends. Germline loops: CDR1 LGHDT, CDR2 YNNKEL (reference sequence). The CDR3 is 15 residues long. The CDR3 DNA reads TGTGCCAGCAGCCAAGATGGGGGGACCAAAAACATTCAGTACTTC. It translates to CASSQDGGTKNIQYF.

The chain combines TRBV3-1 (or the pseudogene TRBV3-2) with TRBJ2-1; 12 nucleotides agree with TRBD2. Germline CDR1 and CDR2: LGHDT and YNNKEL (reference sequence). The CDR3 covers 14 residues. With V trimmed by 1 base and J by 11 bases, 3 bases remained unmatched. The chain's CDR3 is CASSQGLAGVKQFF. For the CDR3, the DNA is TGTGCCAGCAGCCAAGGACTAGCGGGGGTTAAGCAGTTCTTC.

This clone came up a few times. V usage is TRBV28 and J usage is TRBJ1-2; tentatively, D is TRBD1 (6 bases). Germline V CDR1 and CDR2: MDHEN, SYDVKM. Deletions cut 5 bases from V and 8 bases from J, with 18 bases between. The length of the CDR3 is 14 residues. The CDR3 DNA sequence: TGTGCCAGCAGTCCCCCAGGGGATTCATGGGGCTACACCTTC. The encoded protein is CASSPPGDSWGYTF.

The chain employs TRBV9 and TRBJ1-2, with TRBD1 identical over 9 bases. In germline, CDR1 is SGDLS, CDR2 YYNGEE. CDR3 length: 13 amino acids. V was clipped by 4 bases and J by 6 bases; unmatched bases: 4. The CDR3 DNA reads as TGTGCCAGCAGCTTCTGGGACAGGGATGGCTACACCTTC. Translation gives CASSFWDRDGYTF.

The chain combines TRBV7-2 with TRBJ2-7; 7 bases line up with TRBD2. Germline assignment: CDR1 SGHTA and CDR2 FQGNSA. The CDR3 is made up of 15 amino acids. V gave up 3 bases and J gave up 0 bases; unmatched junction bases: 5. CDR3 bases: TGTGCCAGCAGCTTTGGGGGAGGGAGCTCCTACGAGCAGTACTTC. Its translation is CASSFGGGSSYEQYF.

The chain is built from TRBV7-8 and TRBJ2-7; 10 nucleotides line up with TRBD2. This CDR3 region has 17 residues. Germline values: CDR1 SGHVS, CDR2 FQNEAQ. V lost 0 bases and J lost 0; bases outside the gene matches: 5. Here the CDR3 reads CASSLAVAGGLSYEQYF. In DNA form, the CDR3 reads TGTGCCAGCAGCTTAGCAGTAGCGGGAGGCCTCTCCTACGAGCAGTACTTC.

This chain uses TRBV5-5 with TRBJ1-3; TRBD1 agrees at 7 bases. The CDR3 runs to 15 residues. Germline V gene lookup returns CDR1 SGHKS and CDR2 YYEKEE (reference sequence). V lost 2 bases and J lost 0; bases outside the gene matches: 2. The CDR3 is CASSFRQGSGNTIYF. CDR3 DNA: TGTGCCAGCAGCTTCCGACAGGGCTCTGGAAACACCATATATTTT.

The chain carries TRBV2 and TRBJ2-7, with 7 bases fitting TRBD1. This CDR3 spans 15 amino acids. Losses at the gene ends were 4 bases for V and 2 bases for J; bases not matched to a gene: 8. Germline V gene data show CDR1 as SNHLY and CDR2 as FYNNEI. The CDR3 DNA reads as TGTGCCAGCAGTGTAGGACAGGCTATCGCCTACGAGCAGTACTTC. Translation: CASSVGQAIAYEQYF.

V is TRBV16 and J is TRBJ2-1; TRBD2 matches 12 bases. The V gene's germline CDR1 is KGHSY and CDR2 FQNENV. This CDR3 has 16 amino acids. Germline trimming cut 0 bases from V and 13 bases from J; bases unmatched to any gene: 10. The CDR3 protein is CASSQSSASGRVGQFF. CDR3 DNA sequence: TGTGCCAGCAGCCAATCTTCGGCTAGCGGGAGGGTTGGACAGTTCTTC.

The genes are TRBV28 and TRBJ1-4; D not certain. Trimming removed 3 bases from V and 6 bases from J, with 8 bases in between. Looked up from germline, CDR1 is MDHEN and CDR2 is SYDVKM. The CDR3 spans 13 residues. The CDR3 loop reads CASSFQTHEKLFF. In DNA, the CDR3 is TGTGCCAGCAGTTTCCAGACTCATGAAAAACTGTTTTTT.

The chain couples TRBV5-1 to TRBJ1-3, with D hard to call. CDR1 and CDR2 from the germline V gene are SGHRS and YFSETQ. The V end lost 0 bases, the J end lost 2 bases, and 12 bases lay between the germline ends. The CDR3 consists of 16 residues. The CDR3 coding sequence is TGCGCCAGCAGCTTGGATGCCAGGATGACTGGAAACACCATATATTTT. Its protein is CASSLDARMTGNTIYF.

A remark on this clone: This same CDR3 is encoded by further DNA sequences in the sample. The chain's CDR3 is CASSPTGNYGYTF. For the CDR3, the DNA is TGTGCCAGCAGCCCGACAGGCAACTATGGCTACACCTTC. V gene TRBV27 combines with J gene TRBJ1-2; D possibly corresponds to TRBD1 (6 bases). Germline V gene lookup returns CDR1 MNHEY and CDR2 SMNVEV (reference sequence). V was trimmed by 6 bases and J by 2 bases, leaving 10 bases between them. This CDR3 region has 13 residues.

CDR3: CASSPRTSGSIYNEQFF. The CDR3 nucleotides read TGTGCCAGCAGCCCGCGGACTAGCGGGAGTATTTACAATGAGCAGTTCTTC. The rearrangement uses TRBV7-6 and TRBJ2-1, with TRBD2 identical over 13 bases. Germline CDR1 and CDR2: SGHVS and FNYEAQ. The CDR3 has 17 amino acids. V trimming: 5 bases; J trimming: 4 bases; junction bases outside the gene matches: 8. The variable domain in full, with the rest retrieved from reference TRBV7-6 and TRBJ2-1, is GAGVSQSPRYKVTKRGQDVALRCDPISGHVSLYWYRQALGQGPEFLTYFNYEAQQDKSGLPNDRFSAERPEGSISTLTIQRTEQRDSAMYRCASSPRTSGSIYNEQFFGPGTRLTVL.

The chain couples TRBV7-6 to TRBJ2-6; D perhaps matches TRBD1 (7 bases). Per germline, CDR1 SGHVS and CDR2 FNYEAQ. The CDR3 has 18 amino acids. Trimming removed 5 bases at V and 0 bases at J, with 17 bases between. CDR3 amino acids: CASSPGVGGPSGANVLTF. CDR3 coding DNA: TGTGCCAGCAGCCCGGGAGTAGGGGGCCCCTCTGGGGCCAACGTCCTGACTTTC.